This is a list of T cell receptor beta chains from one sample in a study of beta chain features in type 1 diabetes. The assay was immunoSEQ multiplex PCR, and TCRdb's table has in-frame clones only and misses some. This table has 970,000 or so clones, 15% to 20% appearing once. Sequencing used naive CD4+ T cells from blood. The receptor set was obtained from a woman aged 18-30 years in good health. Both conserved end residues are part of each CDR3. The D gene is left open where the match is weak. Clone size, where shown, is once, few, many, or a class for clones that have expanded.

TRBJ2-5 - few TRBV7-2 TGTGCCAGCGGCGGCGATGTGGTGACCCAGTACTTC CASGGDVVTQYF
TRBJ2-3 TRBD2 - TRBV10-3 TGTGCCATCAGAGCGAGATCCGGGACTAGCGGTGAAAGCACAGATACGCAGTATTTT CAIRARSGTSGESTDTQYF
TRBJ2-1 - - TRBV11-2 TGTGCCAGCAGCGCCAGAGACAGCGACAATGAGCAGTTCTTC CASSARDSDNEQFF
TRBJ2-3 TRBD2 - TRBV7-2 TGTGCCAGCAGCTTGGGGACTAGCGGCCGCAGGGTCACAGATACGCAGTATTTT CASSLGTSGRRVTDTQYF
TRBJ2-3 - - TRBV15 TGTGCCACCAGCAGAGATTCGGTTAGCACAGATACGCAGTATTTT CATSRDSVSTDTQYF
TRBJ2-3 TRBD1 - TRBV27 TGTGCCAGCAGCCGACAGGGTTCAGATACGCAGTATTTT CASSRQGSDTQYF
TRBJ1-3 TRBD1 few TRBV7-9 TGTGCCAGCAGCCCACGACAGGGAAGCTCTGGAAACACCATATATTTT CASSPRQGSSGNTIYF
TRBJ2-1 - - TRBV9 TGTGCCAGCAGCGTTTCTCTAGTTGGGTACAATGAGCAGTTCTTC CASSVSLVGYNEQFF
TRBJ1-4 - - TRBV9 TGTGCCAGCAGCGTGACGGTTAATAATGAAAAACTGTTTTTT CASSVTVNNEKLFF
TRBJ1-1 - few TRBV9 TGTGCCAGCAGCGTAGCTCCGGGCCTGGACACTGAAGCTTTCTTT CASSVAPGLDTEAFF
TRBJ2-1 - few TRBV5-4 TGTGCCAGCAGCTTGGGAGGTGCTAGCACCTACAATGAGCAGTTCTTC CASSLGGASTYNEQFF
TRBJ1-5 - few TRBV6-6 TGTGCCAGCAGTTATCCGATCCTTCAGCCCCAGCATTTT CASSYPILQPQHF
TRBJ1-1 - - TRBV9 TGTGCCAGCAGCGTAGAGGAGGGGTGGACTGAAGCTTTCTTT CASSVEEGWTEAFF
TRBJ1-1 TRBD1 - TRBV18 TGTGCCAGCTTCCAGGGGGCCGGGAACACTGAAGCTTTCTTT CASFQGAGNTEAFF
TRBJ2-7 - - TRBV6-6 TGTGCCAGCGCGCAGGGAGTAGTAACCTACGAGCAGTACTTC CASAQGVVTYEQYF
TRBJ2-1 TRBD1 - TRBV19 TGTGCCAGTAGTTACCATGGACAGGAGAAGAATGAGCAGTTCTTC CASSYHGQEKNEQFF
TRBJ2-5 - - TRBV11-1 TGTGCCAGCAGCTTCCTTCCCAATCAAGGGACCCAGTACTTC CASSFLPNQGTQYF
TRBJ1-2 TRBD1 few TRBV6-6 TGTGCCAGCAGGCGGGACAGCTATGGCTACACCTTC CASRRDSYGYTF
TRBJ1-1 - - TRBV5-6 TGTGCCAGCAGCTTGGTTATGAACACTGAAGCTTTCTTT CASSLVMNTEAFF
TRBJ2-5 - few TRBV11-1 TGTGCCAGCAGCTTAGAGGCAGTCCAAGAGACCCAGTACTTC CASSLEAVQETQYF
TRBJ2-1 TRBD2 - TRBV4-3 TGCGCCAGCAGCCAACACGGACTAGCGGGGACCCGCAGGTCCTACAATGAGCAGTTCTTC CASSQHGLAGTRRSYNEQFF
TRBJ2-7 - - TRBV10-2 TGCGCCAGCAGTGACCCAGGAGGTGCGACCTACGAGCAGTACTTC CASSDPGGATYEQYF
TRBJ2-2 TRBD1 - TRBV7-9 TGTGCCAGCAGCTGGCGCGGACAGGGAACAACGAACACCGGGGAGCTGTTTTTT CASSWRGQGTTNTGELFF
TRBJ2-7 TRBD2 - TRBV27 TGTGCCAGCAGTACGAGAGCGGGAGGTTCCTACGAGCAGTACTTC CASSTRAGGSYEQYF
TRBJ1-2 TRBD1 few TRBV6-5 TGTGCCACCTGGGACAGTACTAACTATGGCTACACCTTC CATWDSTNYGYTF
TRBJ1-3 - few TRBV7-2 TGTGCCAGCAGACAGGGTGGAAACACCATATATTTT CASRQGGNTIYF
TRBJ2-1 TRBD2 - TRBV11-2 TGTGCCAGCAGCTTCGCTGCTAGCGGTTACAATGAGCAGTTCTTC CASSFAASGYNEQFF
TRBJ2-5 - - TRBV2 TGTGCCAGCAGACTAGGGTTGGAGACCCAGTACTTC CASRLGLETQYF
TRBJ2-7 TRBD2 few TRBV7-2 TGTGCCAGCAGCTTCTTTCGCCCGGGACTAGCAGGCGAGCAGTACTTC CASSFFRPGLAGEQYF
TRBJ2-1 TRBD2 - TRBV19 TGTGCCAGTAGTCCCACTAGCGGTTCCTACAATGAGCAGTTCTTC CASSPTSGSYNEQFF
TRBJ1-5 - - TRBV5-4 TGTGCCAGCAGCTTCGAGGGAGGGCAGCCCCAGCATTTT CASSFEGGQPQHF
TRBJ2-5 TRBD2 - TRBV4-2 TGTGCCAGCAGCCAAGCCCGGGCGGGAGGGGTGGAGACCCAGTACTTC CASSQARAGGVETQYF
TRBJ2-5 - - TRBV5-8 TGTGCCAGCAGCTTGATGGAGACCCAGTACTTC CASSLMETQYF
TRBJ1-5 - few TRBV5-1 TGCGCCAGCAGCTTGTCGGCTGGGATCGAGCCCCAGCATTTT CASSLSAGIEPQHF
TRBJ2-1 TRBD2 few TRBV28 TGTGCCAGCAGCCCCGGGACTAGCGGGACCCACAATGAGCAGTTCTTC CASSPGTSGTHNEQFF
TRBJ2-6 - - TRBV7-9 TGTGCAGGTTTCACCCACCTATCTGGGGCCAACGTCCTGACTTTC CAGFTHLSGANVLTF
TRBJ2-7 TRBD1 - TRBV18 TGTGCCAGCTCCCCCCCGGGACAGGGGGGTGAGCAGTACTTC CASSPPGQGGEQYF
TRBJ2-1 - few TRBV14 TGTGCCAGCAGCCAAAGGACAATGAGCTCCTACAATGAGCAGTTCTTC CASSQRTMSSYNEQFF
TRBJ2-1 TRBD2 few TRBV7-2 TGTGCCAGCAGCTCAGGGACTACCTTCAATGAGCAGTTCTTC CASSSGTTFNEQFF
TRBJ2-1 - - TRBV7-9 TGTGCCAGCAGCTTAATAGTTTACAATGAGCAGTTCTTC CASSLIVYNEQFF
TRBJ1-1 - - TRBV10-3 TGTGCCATCAGTGTTCGAAGAAACACTGAAGCTTTCTTT CAISVRRNTEAFF
TRBJ1-1 TRBD1 few TRBV19 TGTGCCAGTAGTCGCCGGATTGGACAGGGGAGGAAAGTGAACACTGAAGCTTTCTTT CASSRRIGQGRKVNTEAFF
TRBJ2-3 TRBD2 - TRBV9 TGTGCCAGCAGCGGAGCGGGGGGAACTAGCGGGAAGGTGGGTACGCAGTATTTT CASSGAGGTSGKVGTQYF